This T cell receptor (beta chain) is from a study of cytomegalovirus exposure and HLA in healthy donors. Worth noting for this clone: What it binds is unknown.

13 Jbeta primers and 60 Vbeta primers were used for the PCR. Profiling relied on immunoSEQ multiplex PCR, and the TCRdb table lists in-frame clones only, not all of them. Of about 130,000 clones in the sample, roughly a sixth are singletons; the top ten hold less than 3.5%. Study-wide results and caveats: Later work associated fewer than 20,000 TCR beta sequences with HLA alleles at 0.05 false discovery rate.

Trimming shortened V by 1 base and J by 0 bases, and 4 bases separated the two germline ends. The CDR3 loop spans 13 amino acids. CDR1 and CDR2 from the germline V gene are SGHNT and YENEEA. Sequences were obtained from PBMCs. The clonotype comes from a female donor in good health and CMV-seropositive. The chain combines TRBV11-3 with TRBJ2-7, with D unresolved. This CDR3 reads CASSLGPSYEQYF. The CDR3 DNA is TGTGCCAGCAGCTTAGGGCCCTCCTACGAGCAGTACTTC.